These T cell receptor beta chains were read from a single sample in a study of OX40 agonist ivuxolimab in advanced cancers. Libraries were prepared by immunoSEQ multiplex PCR; TCRdb keeps only in-frame clonotypes and omits some of them. This sample has approximately 44,000 clones; more than 70% occur once, and the top ten carry approximately 5.1%. This sample comprised CD4+ or CD8+ T cells sorted from blood, obtained in a trial of the OX40 agonist ivuxolimab. The receptors shown here come from an adult with an advanced solid tumor such as melanoma, head and neck, liver or kidney cancer. Both conserved end residues are trimmed from each CDR3. Only some rows state a clone size, as once, few, many or a class for expanded clones.

clone_size j_call v_call cdr3_aa
NA TRBJ2-7 TRBV7-9 ASSSPRQGGSYEQY
NA TRBJ2-1 TRBV10-3 AGGTDSLGKFNEQF
NA TRBJ1-5 TRBV15 ATSSRGKTGYQPQH
NA TRBJ1-5 TRBV6-5 ASSELDQPQH
NA TRBJ1-1 TRBV9 ASSVQENTEAF
NA TRBJ2-6 TRBV19 ASSIGTGRSGANVLT
NA TRBJ2-1 TRBV28 ASSSPASGRGNEQF
NA TRBJ2-7 TRBV28 ASKSGTLPYEQY
NA TRBJ1-1 TRBV18 ASSPLIGDTEAF
NA TRBJ1-1 TRBV27 ASSYRSQQGVTEAF
NA TRBJ1-5 TRBV28 ASSPRGNSNQPQH
NA TRBJ2-5 TRBV2 ASTGQETQY
NA TRBJ2-7 TRBV6-6 ASSQTSGRSYEQY
few TRBJ1-1 TRBV5-1 ASSWGTGGTEAF
NA TRBJ1-2 TRBV7-9 ASSLAMEGANT
once TRBJ1-6 TRBV10-3 ATARPGTGGNSPLH
NA TRBJ2-1 TRBV11-2 ASSLDRIVDEQF
NA TRBJ2-7 TRBV5-1 ASSFGYGVQYEQY
NA TRBJ1-1 TRBV19 ASGRRGQGTEAF
NA TRBJ1-4 TRBV28 ASSLQPSRGEKLF
NA TRBJ1-2 TRBV9 ASSTLPGTGVNYGYT
few TRBJ1-4 TRBV6-1 ASSDGAGWNEKLF
NA TRBJ1-1 TRBV28 ARKRGNYLLVSRVNTEAF
NA TRBJ1-2 TRBV7-9 ASSPGQASSYGYT
NA TRBJ2-7 TRBV27 ASSTRNHGSSYEQY
NA TRBJ2-7 TRBV6-5 ASNPRTSGNYEQY
NA TRBJ2-7 TRBV2 ASRRTGERNEQY
NA TRBJ1-2 TRBV5-6 ASRTTGPYGYT
NA TRBJ1-1 TRBV4-1 ASSQGPRWGGTEAF
NA TRBJ1-1 TRBV30 AWGGVGRQRAF
NA TRBJ1-1 TRBV7-2 ASGLRNTEAF
NA TRBJ2-3 TRBV9 ASSSLDADTQY
NA TRBJ1-2 TRBV1 TSSLTAGLDGYT
NA TRBJ2-7 TRBV28 ASLRGSGHEQY
NA TRBJ1-4 TRBV2 ASTSTGGEKLF
NA TRBJ2-1 TRBV30 AWSAQGLREQF
NA TRBJ2-3 TRBV7-3 ASSRRGGAVDTQY
NA TRBJ2-3 TRBV10-2 ASGTSSRRKDTQY
NA TRBJ2-5 TRBV18 ASSGRRETQY
NA TRBJ2-7 TRBV5-4 ASSDAASGSSYEQY
NA TRBJ2-3 TRBV2 ASSSDRGHTQY
NA TRBJ1-1 TRBV28 ASRVAPGGQLNTEAF
NA TRBJ2-1 TRBV6-4 ASSRTSGGRGYNEQF
NA TRBJ2-1 TRBV9 ASSPGPGTRGNEQF
NA TRBJ1-4 TRBV19 AGRGEVSEKLF